One sample yielded the 20 T cell receptor beta chains listed below, sequenced in a study of early T cells in non-severe SARS-CoV-2 infection. TCRdb used MiXCR to reprocess the 5' RACE reads, holding one entry per CDR3 protein. The table records tens of thousands of distinct CDR3 sequences, 3.9% of them present only once. The sample consisted of whole blood. The receptors stem from an adult who was a healthcare worker with PCR-confirmed SARS-CoV-2 infection or an uninfected control (not recorded which).

This clonotype was picked up many times. DNA of the CDR3: TGTGCCAGCAGCCAAGATTCTGGAAACACCATATATTTT. Translated: CASSQDSGNTIYF. The rearrangement uses TRBV3-1 and TRBJ1-3, with unresolved D. In germline, CDR1 is LGHDT, CDR2 YNNKEL (reference sequence). The CDR3 is 13 residues long. V was pared by 0 bases and J by 1 base, with 1 base between.

This clonotype came up many times. The rearrangement joins TRBV20-1 to TRBJ2-2; TRBD1 matches 7 bases. The V gene's germline CDR1 is DFQATT and CDR2 SNEGSKA (reference sequence). This CDR3 has 12 residues. Germline trimming cut 6 bases from V and 7 bases from J; bases unmatched to any gene: 5. CDR3 region: CSAPRGFGELFF. The CDR3 coding sequence is TGCAGTGCACCCAGGGGGTTCGGGGAGCTGTTTTTT.

In this sample, this clonotype turned up many times. The chain combines TRBV6-5 with TRBJ2-7; unclear D gene. Germline V lookup: CDR1 MNHEY, CDR2 SVGAGI. The CDR3 runs 14 residues. Deletions cut 2 bases from V and 3 bases from J, with 11 bases between. The CDR3 loop reads CASSYADANYEQYF. DNA for the CDR3: TGTGCCAGCAGTTACGCGGACGCGAACTACGAGCAGTACTTC.

This clonotype showed up many times. The chain links TRBV7-8 to TRBJ2-5; D is uncertain. The CDR3 spans 16 residues. Germline-derived CDR1 and CDR2 are SGHVS and FQNEAQ. V dropped 2 bases and J dropped 4 bases, with 17 bases sitting between them. CDR3 DNA sequence: TGTGCCAGCAGCTTAATTATTAAAGGGTCACTAGAGACCCAGTACTTC. This encodes CASSLIIKGSLETQYF.

At least ten counts were recorded for this clonotype. This chain uses TRBV6-2 or TRBV6-3 with TRBJ2-4; either TRBD1 or TRBD2 may supply D (6 bases each). Germline V gene data show CDR1 as MNHEY and CDR2 as SVGEGT. This CDR3 comprises 16 residues. The V end lost 6 bases, the J end lost 3 bases, and 18 bases lay between the germline ends. The CDR3 loop reads CASRGGQRNYKNIQYF. The CDR3 DNA sequence: TGTGCCAGCAGAGGGGGGCAGCGAAACTACAAAAACATTCAGTACTTC.

The sample holds many counts of this clonotype. The chain has TRBV20-1 and TRBJ1-2, with D possibly TRBD1 on 6 matching bases. The CDR3 length is 12 residues. Trimming pared 0 bases from V and 7 bases from J, leaving 9 bases between. The germline gives CDR1 DFQATT, CDR2 SNEGSKA (reference sequence). As DNA, the CDR3 is TGCAGTGCTAGAGACAGGGGAACTGGCTACACCTTC. The encoded protein is CSARDRGTGYTF.

V gene TRBV7-2 combines with J gene TRBJ2-3, with 10 bases identical to TRBD2. The CDR3 has 17 residues. V shed 0 bases and J 4 bases; nucleotides not matched to a gene: 7. CDR1 and CDR2 from the germline V gene are SGHTA and FQGNSA. The CDR3 loop is CASSLAQSGGASDTQYF. The CDR3, as DNA: TGTGCCAGCAGCTTAGCGCAAAGCGGGGGGGCATCAGATACGCAGTATTTT.

This clonotype was counted many times. V gene TRBV6-2 or TRBV6-3 combines with J gene TRBJ2-2; TRBD1 is a possible D gene (5 bases). Germline loops: CDR1 MNHEY, CDR2 SVGEGT. CDR3 size: 17 residues. V was pared by 6 bases and J by 7 bases, with 24 bases between. The CDR3 loop is CASRHRIGQGKVGELFF. The CDR3 nucleotides read TGTGCCAGCAGGCACAGGATCGGGCAGGGCAAGGTCGGGGAGCTGTTTTTT.

Worth noting for this clonotype: Lacking the conserved final phenylalanine or tryptophan, this CDR3 likely reflects a read error. The rearrangement uses TRBV2 and TRBJ2-1, with TRBD2 matching 8 bases. V was clipped by 3 bases and J by 4 bases; unmatched bases: 5. The germline V gene has CDR1 SNHLY and CDR2 FYNNEI. The CDR3 is 15 amino acids. The CDR3 spells CASSDRVAGYNEQFV. The CDR3 nucleotides read TGTGCCAGCAGTGATCGGGTAGCGGGGTACAATGAGCAGTTCGTC.

This clonotype appeared many times. V and J are TRBV7-6 and TRBJ1-2; D is perhaps TRBD1 (6 bases). Looked up from germline, CDR1 is SGHVS and CDR2 is FNYEAQ. With 5 bases removed from V and 7 bases from J, the gap between germline ends came to 20 bases. This CDR3 is built from 15 residues. As DNA, the CDR3 is TGTGCCAGCAGCCTAGAGGGGGGCGCCGCCTCTGGCTACACCTTC. Translating it yields CASSLEGGAASGYTF.

The table lists this clonotype with a few counts. The CDR3 is CASSLEGSATEAFF. DNA for the CDR3: TGCGCCAGCAGCTTGGAAGGGTCGGCGACTGAAGCTTTCTTT. The gene calls are TRBV5-1 and TRBJ1-1; D uncertain. This CDR3 is 14 amino acids long. CDR1 is SGHRS, CDR2 YFSETQ, per germline. Trimming took 0 bases from V and 5 from J, leaving 11 bases between them.

This clonotype was recorded at least ten times. A read error may account for a junction end that differs from germline. This sequence joins TRBV6-1 and TRBJ2-1; TRBD1 matches at 10 bases. The germline CDR1 and CDR2 sequences are MNHNS and SASEGT. This CDR3 contains 14 residues. CDR3 sequence: CASRLTTGGIYWIF. The CDR3 DNA reads TGTGCCAGCAGACTCACGACAGGGGGCATTTATTGGATCTTC.

The sample holds one count of this clonotype. Possible read error: a much larger clone is one base away. The chain carries TRBV3-1 and TRBJ1-2; possibly TRBD1 for D (5 bases). V was shortened by 4 bases and J by 6 bases, with 12 bases between the two germline ends. Germline CDR1 reads LGHDT; CDR2 reads YNNKEL (reference sequence). CDR3 length equals 13 residues. The CDR3 loop reads CASSRNTGHGYTF. CDR3 DNA sequence: TGTGCCAGCAGCCGGAACACAGGCCATGGCTACACCTTC.

This clonotype was counted at least ten times. The CDR3 spells CSVETQGSPYEQYF. The DNA for the CDR3 is TGCAGCGTTGAAACTCAGGGGTCCCCCTACGAGCAGTACTTC. The V gene is TRBV29-1, the J gene TRBJ2-7; the D gene is possibly TRBD1 (6 bases). The CDR3 length is 14 residues. With 2 bases removed from V and 2 bases from J, the gap between germline ends came to 13 bases. Germline V gene sequence: CDR1 SQVTM, CDR2 ANQGSEA.

This clonotype has more than one count but fewer than ten. This chain's CDR3 is CAISESSLAGDEQYF. The CDR3 nucleotides are TGTGCCATCAGTGAGTCGTCACTAGCGGGAGACGAGCAGTACTTC. This rearrangement joins TRBV10-3 to TRBJ2-7, with TRBD2 identical over 11 bases. The CDR3 runs 15 residues. V shed 0 bases and J 5 bases; nucleotides not matched to a gene: 3. Per the germline V gene, CDR1 is ENHRY and CDR2 is SYGVKD.

The chain has TRBV4-2 and TRBJ2-2; D may be TRBD2 (6 bases). V lost 0 bases and J 6 bases, leaving 11 bases between the germline ends. CDR1 and CDR2 (germline): LGHNA, YNFKEQ. This CDR3 has 15 amino acids. The chain's CDR3 is CASSQDRRGAGELFF. The CDR3, as DNA: TGTGCCAGCAGCCAAGACCGGCGGGGAGCCGGGGAGCTGTTTTTT.

In its sample, this clonotype was seen many times. The chain combines TRBV6-5 with TRBJ1-5; perhaps TRBD1 as D (5 bases). The CDR3 is 12 residues long. Trimming stripped 6 bases from V and 7 bases from J, with 10 bases between. Germline CDR1 MNHEY, CDR2 SVGAGI. This CDR3 is CASRSWGQPQHF. In DNA, the CDR3 is TGTGCCAGCAGAAGCTGGGGGCAGCCCCAGCATTTT.

This clonotype was recorded many times. The V call is TRBV7-6, the J call TRBJ1-4, with 8 bases identical to TRBD1. This CDR3 has 15 amino acids. CDR1 and CDR2 (germline): SGHVS, FNYEAQ. V trimming: 1 base; J trimming: 4 bases; junction bases outside the gene matches: 2. This chain's CDR3 is CASSLGQGINEKLFF. In DNA, the CDR3 is TGTGCCAGCAGCTTAGGACAGGGGATTAATGAAAAACTGTTTTTT.

This clonotype was seen many times. This chain joins TRBV7-6 and TRBJ1-1, with 7 bases fitting TRBD1. Per the germline V gene, CDR1 is SGHVS and CDR2 is FNYEAQ. V lost 5 bases, J lost 2 bases, and 5 bases stayed unmatched. The CDR3 loop spans 14 amino acids. The CDR3 sequence: CASSPGQINTEAFF. CDR3 bases: TGTGCCAGCAGCCCGGGACAGATAAACACTGAAGCTTTCTTT.

At least ten counts were recorded for this clonotype. V usage is TRBV4-1 and J usage is TRBJ2-1; 7 positions match TRBD2. Germline-derived CDR1 and CDR2 are MGHRA and YSYEKL. The junction had 10 bases not matched to a gene; V was cut back by 3 bases and J by 5 bases. The CDR3 is made up of 16 amino acids. CDR3 nucleotide sequence: TGCGCCAGCAGCCACCGACTAGCAGGGATGAACAATGAGCAGTTCTTC. Its translation: CASSHRLAGMNNEQFF.